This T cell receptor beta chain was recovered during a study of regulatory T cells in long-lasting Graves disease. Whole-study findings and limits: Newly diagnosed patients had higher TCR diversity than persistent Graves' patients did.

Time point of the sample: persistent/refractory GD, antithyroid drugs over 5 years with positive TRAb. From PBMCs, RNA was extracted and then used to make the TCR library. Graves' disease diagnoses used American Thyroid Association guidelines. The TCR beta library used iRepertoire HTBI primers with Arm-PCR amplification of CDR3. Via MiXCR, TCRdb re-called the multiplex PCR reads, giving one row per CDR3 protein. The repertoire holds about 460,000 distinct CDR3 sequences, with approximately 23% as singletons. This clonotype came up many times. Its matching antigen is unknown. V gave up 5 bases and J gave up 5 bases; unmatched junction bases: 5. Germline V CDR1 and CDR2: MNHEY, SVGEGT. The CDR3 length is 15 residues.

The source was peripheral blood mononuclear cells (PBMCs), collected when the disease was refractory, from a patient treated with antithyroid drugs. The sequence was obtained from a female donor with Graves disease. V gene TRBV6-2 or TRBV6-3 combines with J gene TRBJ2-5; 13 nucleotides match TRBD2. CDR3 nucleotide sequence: TGTGCCAGCAGTGAAGGGACTAGCGGGGCGGAGACCCAGTACTTC. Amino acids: CASSEGTSGAETQYF.